Sequencing of this TCR beta chain was carried out in a study of spatial heterogeneity in lung cancer. General study points: Tumor TCRs that were ubiquitous and expanded showed up in blood more at resection than follow-up.

The time point denotes: sample taken at primary tumor resection. Donors were around 70 untreated early-stage non-small cell lung cancer patients. Unsorted whole RNA samples from tumor, nontumor lung or frozen PBMC were sequenced. A distinct unique molecular identifier was carried by each TCR cDNA molecule. Each CDR3 protein gets one entry after TCRdb re-called the 5' RACE reads with MiXCR. Of some 7,500 distinct CDR3 sequences in the sample, roughly 8.6% are singletons; the top ten hold about half. This clonotype has at least ten counts. Antigen: not known. Germline V gives CDR1 KGHDR, CDR2 SFDVKD. This CDR3 region has 17 residues. V shed 4 bases and J shed 3 bases, with 18 bases lying between them.

The sequence came from a male donor with early-stage non-small cell lung cancer. V usage is TRBV24-1 and J usage is TRBJ1-5; D gene ambiguous. The source material was PBMCs, sampled at surgery. CDR3 sequence: CATSEPAVKTNNQPQHF. The CDR3 DNA follows: TGTGCCACCAGTGAGCCAGCCGTAAAAACAAACAATCAGCCCCAGCATTTT.